These 17 T cell receptor beta chains originate from one sample sequenced in a study of prognosis after radiotherapy for stage I lung cancer. Multiplex PCR, run in two rounds, amplified TCR beta CDR3 from genomic DNA. Used in first-round PCR were primers specific to each TRBV and TRBJ gene. TCRdb itself ran the multiplex PCR reads through MiXCR, one entry per CDR3 protein. Among fewer than 25,000 distinct CDR3 sequences listed, around 46% were seen once. The sample here was PBMCs, taken before or after stereotactic body radiation therapy (not recorded which). The receptors shown here come from a donor aged 50 or older with non-small cell lung cancer.

This clonotype has ten or more counts. The DNA for the CDR3 is TGTGCCAGTAGTACTTTCGGGACACAGTATAGCAATCAGCCCCAGCATTTT. Its protein is CASSTFGTQYSNQPQHF. The chain is built from TRBV19 and TRBJ1-5, with D tentatively TRBD1 (6 bases). Trimming took off 4 bases at V and 0 bases at J, with 16 bases between the two ends. The germline V gene has CDR1 LNHDA and CDR2 SQIVND (reference sequence). CDR3 length: 17 residues.

The rearrangement links TRBV7-9 to TRBJ2-7; a possible D gene is TRBD2 (6 bases). The length of the CDR3 is 14 residues. Germline values: CDR1 SEHNR, CDR2 FQNEAQ (reference sequence). The germline V and J ends were trimmed by 5 bases and 2 bases, with 13 bases remaining between them. DNA for the CDR3: TGTGCCAGCAGCCCCCCCGGAGGGGCCTACGAGCAGTACTTC. Translating it yields CASSPPGGAYEQYF.

The chain carries TRBV7-9 and TRBJ2-3; 7 bases fit TRBD1. Germline V lookup: CDR1 SEHNR, CDR2 FQNEAQ (reference sequence). Trimming at V came to 5 bases and at J to 5 bases, leaving 13 bases not matched to a gene. CDR3 size: 16 residues. Here the CDR3 reads CASSRDTGAYGDTQYF. The CDR3, as DNA: TGTGCCAGCAGCCGAGACACAGGGGCTTATGGAGATACGCAGTATTTT. Based on the CDR3 plus reference TRBV7-9 and TRBJ2-3, the full variable domain is DTGVSQNPRHKITKRGQNVTFRCDPISEHNRLYWYRQTLGQGPEFLTYFQNEAQLEKSRLLSDRFSAERPKGSFSTLEIQRTEQGDSAMYLCASSRDTGAYGDTQYFGPGTRLTVL.

This chain links TRBV12-3 or TRBV12-4 with TRBJ2-1, with 11 bases that match TRBD2. This CDR3 comprises 18 residues. V lost 5 bases, J lost 5 bases, and 14 bases stayed unmatched. Written as DNA, the CDR3 is TGTGCCAGCAGTCGGGGCCCCATTCTAGCGGGAGGCCACAATGAGCAGTTCTTC. Translating gives CASSRGPILAGGHNEQFF.

This clonotype occurred once. Since the CDR3 does not end with the conserved phenylalanine or tryptophan, this likely comes from a read error. No DNA is shown, since the ends of the CDR3 on it are uncertain; the CDR3 is the one TCRdb lists. The rearrangement links TRBV12-3 or TRBV12-4 to TRBJ2-3; the table calls TRBD2, which could not be checked here. The CDR3 has 11 residues if both end residues are counted. CDR3 region: CASSSGLVRLL.

The chain links TRBV9 to TRBJ2-5, with 13 bases fitting TRBD2. Germline V CDR1 and CDR2: SGDLS, YYNGEE. With 0 bases clipped from V and 5 bases from J, the junction kept 7 bases outside the gene matches. The CDR3 runs 17 residues. CDR3 nucleotide sequence: TGTGCCAGCAGCGTAGTAGGACTAGCGGGAGTACGGGAGACCCAGTACTTC. Residues: CASSVVGLAGVRETQYF.

In regard to this clonotype: A much larger clone differs by one base, so this may be a read error. The genes are TRBV6-5 and TRBJ2-7; D uncertain. The germline gives CDR1 MNHEY, CDR2 SVGAGI. The CDR3 has 15 amino acids. The ends were cut back, 1 base at V and 1 base at J, with 11 bases in the middle. The CDR3 here is CASSYLVPGSYEQYF. The CDR3 DNA reads as TGTGCCAGCAGTTACTTGGTACCCGGTTCCTACGAGCAGTACTTC.

This clonotype was detected ten times or more. The chain links TRBV20-1 to TRBJ1-1, with D perhaps TRBD1 (5 bases). Between the trimmed V and J ends, which lost 5 bases and 1 base, there was a span of 8 bases. CDR1 is DFQATT, CDR2 SNEGSKA, per germline (reference sequence). The CDR3 length is 12 residues. The CDR3 DNA reads as TGCAGTGCTTCAGGGTGGAACACTGAAGCTTTCTTT. Translated, it gives CSASGWNTEAFF.

Concerning this clonotype: A far larger clone is only one base removed, so a read error is likely. V and J are TRBV6-2 or TRBV6-3 and TRBJ1-1; 9 bases are a match to TRBD1. The length of the CDR3 is 15 residues. Germline V gene data show CDR1 as MNHEY and CDR2 as SVGEGT. Trimming removed 5 bases from V and 0 bases from J; junction bases left unmatched: 4. Written as DNA, the CDR3 is TGTGCCAGCAGTGATGGACAGGGGATGAACACTGAAGCTTTCTTT. Encoded protein: CASSDGQGMNTEAFF.

The chain combines TRBV10-2 with TRBJ2-1; 10 bases agree with TRBD2. Losses at the gene ends were 2 bases for V and 8 bases for J; bases not matched to a gene: 15. CDR3 length equals 18 residues. Germline V gene data show CDR1 as WSHSY and CDR2 as SAAADI. The CDR3 bases are TGCGCCAGCAGTGAGAGGCAAGGACTAGCGGAGCGTCTCGATGAGCAGTTCTTC. This gives the protein CASSERQGLAERLDEQFF.

As to this clonotype: One base separates it from a far larger clone, so it is likely a read error. The rearrangement uses TRBV7-9 and TRBJ2-1; TRBD2 agrees at 7 bases. Looked up from germline, CDR1 is SEHNR and CDR2 is FQNEAQ (reference sequence). The CDR3 covers 15 residues. The CDR3 DNA follows: TGTGCATCCCGGGAAGGACTAGGGTCCTACAATGAGCAGTTCTTC. Encoded protein: CASREGLGSYNEQFF.

This rearrangement joins TRBV11-2 to TRBJ1-1, with a weak D call TRBD1 (6 bases). Germline loops: CDR1 SGHAT, CDR2 FQNNGV. The CDR3 length is 13 residues. V was trimmed by 7 bases and J by 3 bases, leaving 12 bases between them. As DNA, the CDR3 is TGTGCCAGCACCCCGGGGGGCTACACTGAAGCTTTCTTT. Protein sequence: CASTPGGYTEAFF.

This clonotype was picked up many times. The V gene is TRBV6-5, the J gene TRBJ1-6, with D maybe TRBD1 (5 bases). Germline V gene sequence: CDR1 MNHEY, CDR2 SVGAGI. This CDR3 is built from 15 residues. V was clipped by 5 bases and J by 8 bases, with 16 bases between them. The CDR3 spells CASSRAGTGDSPLHF. The CDR3 bases are TGTGCCAGCAGTCGGGCGGGGACCGGGGATTCACCCCTCCACTTT.

The V gene is TRBV7-9, the J gene TRBJ1-2, with D perhaps TRBD1 (5 bases). Looked up from germline, CDR1 is SEHNR and CDR2 is FQNEAQ (reference sequence). The V end was cut by 5 bases, the J end by 3 bases, with 16 bases between. The CDR3 spans 15 residues. CDR3 in DNA: TGTGCCAGCAGCCCAACATCGACAGTGGACTATGGCTACACCTTC. It specifies CASSPTSTVDYGYTF. Drawing the rest from reference TRBV7-9 and TRBJ1-2, the complete variable domain is DTGVSQNPRHKITKRGQNVTFRCDPISEHNRLYWYRQTLGQGPEFLTYFQNEAQLEKSRLLSDRFSAERPKGSFSTLEIQRTEQGDSAMYLCASSPTSTVDYGYTFGSGTRLTVV.

This clonotype was counted many times. The rearrangement joins TRBV12-5 to TRBJ1-3; D not resolved. Germline V CDR1 and CDR2: LGHNT, FRNRAP. The CDR3 contains 11 residues. V lost 4 bases to trimming and J lost 11 bases, with 9 bases between them. CDR3 sequence (DNA): TGTGCTAGTGGTTCCCCGGAGGCCATATATTTT. It specifies CASGSPEAIYF.

Ten or more counts support this clonotype. This chain joins TRBV10-3 and TRBJ1-2; D is unresolved. Per the germline V gene, CDR1 is ENHRY and CDR2 is SYGVKD. This CDR3 spans 15 amino acids. Deletions cut 0 bases from V and 2 bases from J, with 10 bases between. The CDR3 sequence: CAISESTGRNYGYTF. CDR3 sequence (DNA): TGTGCCATCAGTGAGTCGACGGGGAGGAACTATGGCTACACCTTC.

This clonotype was seen once. The chain has TRBV4-1 and TRBJ2-2, with TRBD2 matching 16 bases. The germline V gene encodes CDR1 MGHRA and CDR2 YSYEKL. V dropped 5 bases and J dropped 6; count of bases not matched to a gene: 6. The CDR3 totals 17 residues. In DNA form, the CDR3 reads TGCGCCAGCAGCGCGCCCGGGACTAGCGGGAGGGCCGGGGAGCTGTTTTTT. Translating gives CASSAPGTSGRAGELFF.